The 21 T cell receptor beta chains in this list originate from one sample, sequenced in a study of control samples from healthy donors and cancer patients. TCRdb's table, derived via immunoSEQ multiplex PCR, lists solely in-frame clones and lacks some. Of approximately 150,000 clones listed, less than 95% are singletons. Sequenced sample: PBMCs. Receptor source: a man aged 55 to 70 with colorectal cancer.

CDR3 residues: CASSPRGASDTQYF. In nucleotides, the CDR3 is TGTGCCAGTAGTCCGCGGGGGGCCTCAGATACGCAGTATTTT. The chain has TRBV19 and TRBJ2-3, with 8 bases identical to TRBD2. J gave up 4 bases and V 5 bases, and 5 bases lay outside the gene matches. Germline V gene lookup returns CDR1 LNHDA and CDR2 SQIVND (reference sequence). The CDR3 has 14 residues.

The V and J genes are TRBV10-2 and TRBJ1-4; maybe TRBD1 (5 bases). Germline CDR1 and CDR2: WSHSY and SAAADI. The CDR3 covers 14 residues. Between the trimmed V and J ends, which lost 4 bases and 8 bases, there was a span of 14 bases. CDR3: CASSARGVKEKLFF. In DNA form, the CDR3 reads TGCGCCAGCAGTGCCCGAGGGGTGAAGGAAAAACTGTTTTTT.

The rearrangement uses TRBV6-4 and TRBJ2-7; 8 nucleotides agree with TRBD1. Germline V gene sequence: CDR1 MRHNA, CDR2 SNTAGT. The CDR3 totals 13 residues. The ends lost 3 bases at V and 5 bases at J; junction bases unmatched: 3. Here the CDR3 DNA reads TGTGCCAGCAGTGAGCAGGGGGCGAACGAGCAGTACTTC. It codes for CASSEQGANEQYF.

The V call is TRBV6-6, the J call TRBJ2-1; TRBD1 might be the D (6 bases). The CDR3 has 13 residues. Germline V gives CDR1 MNHNY, CDR2 SVGAGI (reference sequence). V lost 5 bases to trimming and J lost 9 bases, with 14 bases between them. In DNA, the CDR3 is TGTGCCAGCAGTCGCGGACCACAGGGTGAGCAGTTCTTC. Encoded protein: CASSRGPQGEQFF.

The rearrangement joins TRBV7-2 to TRBJ1-2, with TRBD1 identical over 8 bases. Trimming cost V 4 bases and J 0 bases; bases outside gene matches: 4. This CDR3 is 15 amino acids long. Germline V gene data show CDR1 as SGHTA and CDR2 as FQGNSA. CDR3 loop: CASSSPDRANYGYTF. CDR3 nucleotide sequence: TGTGCCAGCAGCTCTCCGGACAGGGCTAACTATGGCTACACCTTC.

This chain joins TRBV6-5 and TRBJ1-1; D gene ambiguous. Germline-derived CDR1 and CDR2 are MNHEY and SVGAGI. This CDR3 spans 15 amino acids. Trimming stripped 6 bases from V and 2 bases from J, with 16 bases between. CDR3 bases: TGTGCCAGCAGCAAGAGGAGACTAACTAACACTGAAGCTTTCTTT. Protein sequence: CASSKRRLTNTEAFF.

This chain connects TRBV5-8 to TRBJ2-7; tentative D call: TRBD1 (6 bases). Trimming removed 2 bases at V and 6 bases at J, with 21 bases between. The CDR3 runs to 16 residues. Looked up from germline, CDR1 is SGHTS and CDR2 is YDEGEE. DNA of the CDR3: TGTGCCAGCAGCTTCTATACGGGACAAGAAGCGGTCGAGCAGTACTTC. This codes for CASSFYTGQEAVEQYF.

The chain uses TRBV4-1 and TRBJ2-5, with D possibly matching TRBD2 (5 bases). The CDR3 totals 17 residues. The V end was cut by 0 bases, the J end by 5 bases, with 19 bases between. Germline assignment: CDR1 MGHRA and CDR2 YSYEKL. CDR3 coding DNA: TGCGCCAGCAGCCAAGATCCGCCGGGGTTAGCCGGTGAGACCCAGTACTTC. Translation: CASSQDPPGLAGETQYF.

This rearrangement joins TRBV7-9 to TRBJ2-7; D is possibly TRBD1 (6 bases). Germline V gives CDR1 SEHNR, CDR2 FQNEAQ (reference sequence). V lost 4 bases and J lost 4, with 8 bases in between. The CDR3 covers 12 residues. The CDR3 bases are TGTGCCAGCAGCTCACAGGGTTACGAGCAGTACTTC. It is translated as CASSSQGYEQYF.

The chain is built from TRBV4-1 and TRBJ1-3; 7 bases align to TRBD1. This CDR3 comprises 13 residues. Germline CDR1 reads MGHRA; CDR2 reads YSYEKL. J gave up 4 bases and V 6 bases, and 3 bases lay outside the gene matches. Written as DNA, the CDR3 is TGCGCCAGCAGAAGGACAGGAGGAAACACCATATATTTT. This sequence encodes CASRRTGGNTIYF.

This chain links TRBV7-6 with TRBJ2-1, with 10 bases lining up with TRBD2. After removal of 1 base from V and 4 bases from J, the junction contained 7 bases not matched to a gene. This CDR3 is 17 amino acids long. From germline, CDR1 is SGHVS and CDR2 FNYEAQ. CDR3: CASSLERGGPGYNEQFF. The CDR3 DNA sequence: TGTGCCAGCAGCTTAGAGCGGGGGGGCCCAGGATACAATGAGCAGTTCTTC.

This clone was counted between two and nine times. The chain is built from TRBV9 and TRBJ2-5, with TRBD1 matching over 12 bases. Trimming at V came to 3 bases and at J to 5 bases, leaving 5 bases not matched to a gene. Germline V CDR1 and CDR2: SGDLS, YYNGEE. The CDR3 loop spans 15 amino acids. In nucleotides, the CDR3 is TGTGCCAGCAGCGCCGGGACAGGGGGCCGGGAGACCCAGTACTTC. It specifies CASSAGTGGRETQYF. Based on the CDR3 plus reference TRBV9 and TRBJ2-5, the full variable domain is DSGVTQTPKHLITATGQRVTLRCSPRSGDLSVYWYQQSLDQGLQFLIQYYNGEERAKGNILERFSAQQFPDLHSELNLSSLELGDSALYFCASSAGTGGRETQYFGPGTRLLVL.

This chain connects TRBV5-1 to TRBJ2-7, with 7 bases that match TRBD1. In germline, CDR1 is SGHRS, CDR2 YFSETQ. Trimming took 1 base from V and 6 from J; bases not matched to a gene: 10. This CDR3 spans 15 amino acids. The CDR3 sequence is CASSLFRTGAAEQYF. CDR3 nucleotides: TGCGCCAGCAGCTTGTTTAGGACAGGAGCCGCCGAGCAGTACTTC.

The chain employs TRBV29-1 and TRBJ2-1, with D possibly being TRBD1 (6 bases). The germline CDR1 and CDR2 sequences are SQVTM and ANQGSEA. Deletions cut 2 bases from V and 5 bases from J, with 16 bases between. CDR3 length: 15 amino acids. CDR3 residues: CSVELNRAANNEQFF. DNA for the CDR3: TGCAGCGTTGAACTTAACAGGGCCGCCAACAATGAGCAGTTCTTC.

The chain employs TRBV18 and TRBJ2-5, with 7 bases aligning to TRBD2. This CDR3 is 15 amino acids long. The V segment lost 3 bases and the J segment 2 bases; nucleotides outside the gene matches: 6. Looked up from germline, CDR1 is KGHSH and CDR2 is LQKENI. CDR3 DNA sequence: TGTGCCAGCTCACCGCAAGGACTAGGACAAGAGACCCAGTACTTC. Translation: CASSPQGLGQETQYF.

This clone is a singleton in its sample. The CDR3: CASSYGAAYEQYF. The CDR3 nucleotides read TGTGCCAGCAGTTACGGCGCAGCTTACGAGCAGTACTTC. This chain joins TRBV6-5 and TRBJ2-7, with D uncertain. There are 13 residues in the CDR3. The germline V gene encodes CDR1 MNHEY and CDR2 SVGAGI. The V end was cut by 2 bases, the J end by 4 bases, with 9 bases between.

This clone has only a few counts. The identical CDR3 is also encoded by other nucleotide sequences in the sample. This chain joins TRBV30 and TRBJ1-1; tentative D call: TRBD1 (5 bases). V lost 0 bases and J lost 0, with 5 bases in between. Germline V gene sequence: CDR1 GTSNPN, CDR2 SVGIG (reference sequence). This CDR3 is 13 amino acids long. CDR3 sequence: CAWSVQVNTEAFF. For the CDR3, the DNA is TGTGCCTGGAGTGTACAGGTGAACACTGAAGCTTTCTTT.

This sequence joins TRBV2 and TRBJ1-1; 9 nucleotides agree with TRBD1. This CDR3 is 13 amino acids long. The V gene end was trimmed by 7 bases and the J gene end by 7 bases; junction bases not matched to a gene: 7. The germline V gene has CDR1 SNHLY and CDR2 FYNNEI. The CDR3 DNA follows: TGTGCCAGCAACCGGGACAGGGATCTTGAAGCTTTCTTT. Translated, it gives CASNRDRDLEAFF.

The rearrangement links TRBV24-1 to TRBJ2-7; D ambiguous. CDR3 length: 12 residues. Per the germline V gene, CDR1 is KGHDR and CDR2 is SFDVKD. Trimming removed 5 bases from V and 3 bases from J, with 7 bases in between. As DNA, the CDR3 is TGTGCCACCAGTGCGGGCGGCTACGAGCAGTACTTC. Amino acids: CATSAGGYEQYF.

The rearrangement joins TRBV6-5 to TRBJ1-1; D uncertain. Trimming removed 2 bases from V and 2 bases from J, with 9 bases in between. There are 14 residues in the CDR3. CDR1 MNHEY and CDR2 SVGAGI come from the germline V gene. CDR3 bases: TGTGCCAGCAGTTACGGCGGTCACAACACTGAAGCTTTCTTT. Translated, it gives CASSYGGHNTEAFF.

The chain couples TRBV3-1 (or the pseudogene TRBV3-2) to TRBJ1-2; D gene unclear. This CDR3 contains 13 residues. Germline V CDR1 and CDR2: LGHDT, YNNKEL (reference sequence). The V and J ends lost 4 bases and 0 bases respectively, with 6 bases between them. The CDR3 sequence: CASSRTPNYGYTF. The CDR3 bases are TGTGCCAGCAGCCGAACACCTAACTATGGCTACACCTTC.